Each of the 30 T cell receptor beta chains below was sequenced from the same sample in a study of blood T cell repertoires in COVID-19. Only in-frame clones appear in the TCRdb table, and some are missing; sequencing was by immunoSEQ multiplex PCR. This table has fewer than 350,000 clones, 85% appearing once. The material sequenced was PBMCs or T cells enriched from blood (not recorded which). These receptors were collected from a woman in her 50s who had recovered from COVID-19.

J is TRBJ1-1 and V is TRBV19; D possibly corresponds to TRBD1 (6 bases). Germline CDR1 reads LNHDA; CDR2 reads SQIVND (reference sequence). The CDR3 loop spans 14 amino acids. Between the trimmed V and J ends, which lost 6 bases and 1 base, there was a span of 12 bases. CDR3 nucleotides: TGTGCCAGTAGATCCCAAGGGGGGAACACTGAAGCTTTCTTT. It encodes CASRSQGGNTEAFF.

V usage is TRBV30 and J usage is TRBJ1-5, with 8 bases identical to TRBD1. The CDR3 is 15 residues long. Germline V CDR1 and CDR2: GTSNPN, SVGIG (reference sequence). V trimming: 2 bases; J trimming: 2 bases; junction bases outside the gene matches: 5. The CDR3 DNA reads TGTGCCTGGAGTACCGGACAGGGAGGCAATCAGCCCCAGCATTTT. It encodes CAWSTGQGGNQPQHF. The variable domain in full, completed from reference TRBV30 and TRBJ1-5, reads SQTIHQWPATLVQPVGSPLSLECTVEGTSNPNLYWYRQAAGRGLQLLFYSVGIGQISSEVPQNLSASRPQDRQFILSSKKLLLSDSGFYLCAWSTGQGGNQPQHFGDGTRLSIL.

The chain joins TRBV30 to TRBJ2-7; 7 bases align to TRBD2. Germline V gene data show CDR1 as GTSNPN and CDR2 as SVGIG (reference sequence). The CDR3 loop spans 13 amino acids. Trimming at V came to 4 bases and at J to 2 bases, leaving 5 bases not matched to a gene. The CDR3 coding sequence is TGTGCCTGGAACGAAGCGGGACCCTACGAGCAGTACTTC. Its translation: CAWNEAGPYEQYF.

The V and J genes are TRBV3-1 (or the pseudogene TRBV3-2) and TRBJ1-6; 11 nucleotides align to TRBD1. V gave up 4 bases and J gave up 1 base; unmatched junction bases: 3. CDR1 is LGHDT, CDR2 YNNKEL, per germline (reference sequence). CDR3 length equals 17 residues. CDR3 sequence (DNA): TGTGCCAGCAGCCGGACAGGGGGCTTTTCCTATAATTCACCCCTCCACTTT. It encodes CASSRTGGFSYNSPLHF.

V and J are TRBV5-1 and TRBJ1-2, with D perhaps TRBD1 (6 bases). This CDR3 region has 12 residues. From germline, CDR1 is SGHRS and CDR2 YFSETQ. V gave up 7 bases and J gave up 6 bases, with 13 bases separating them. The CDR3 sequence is CASSVTGNGYTF. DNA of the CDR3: TGCGCCAGCTCGGTCACAGGGAATGGCTACACCTTC. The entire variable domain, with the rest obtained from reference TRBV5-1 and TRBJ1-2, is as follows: KAGVTQTPRYLIKTRGQQVTLSCSPISGHRSVSWYQQTPGQGLQFLFEYFSETQRNKGNFPGRFSGRQFSNSRSEMNVSTLELGDSALYLCASSVTGNGYTFGSGTRLTVV.

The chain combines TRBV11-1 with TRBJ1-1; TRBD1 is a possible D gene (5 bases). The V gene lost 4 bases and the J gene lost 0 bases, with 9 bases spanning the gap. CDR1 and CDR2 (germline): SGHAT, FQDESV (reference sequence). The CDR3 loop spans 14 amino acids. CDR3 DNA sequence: TGTGCCAGCAGCTCGGGGGAAATGAACACTGAAGCTTTCTTT. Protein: CASSSGEMNTEAFF.

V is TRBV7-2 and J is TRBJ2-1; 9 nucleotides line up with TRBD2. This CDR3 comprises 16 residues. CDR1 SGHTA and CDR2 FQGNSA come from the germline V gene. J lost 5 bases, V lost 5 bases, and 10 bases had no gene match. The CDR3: CASSPKLAGENNEQFF. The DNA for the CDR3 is TGTGCCAGCAGCCCGAAACTAGCGGGTGAAAACAATGAGCAGTTCTTC.

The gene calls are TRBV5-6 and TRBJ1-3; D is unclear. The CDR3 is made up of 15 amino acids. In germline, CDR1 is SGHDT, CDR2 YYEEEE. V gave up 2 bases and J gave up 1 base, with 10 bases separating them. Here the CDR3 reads CASSFGSRSGNTIYF. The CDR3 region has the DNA TGTGCCAGCAGCTTCGGGTCTAGGTCTGGAAACACCATATATTTT.

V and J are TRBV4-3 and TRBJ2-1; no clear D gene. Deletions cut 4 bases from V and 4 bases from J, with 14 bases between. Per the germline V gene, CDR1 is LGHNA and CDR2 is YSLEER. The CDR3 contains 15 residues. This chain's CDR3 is CASSPGGGNYNEQFF. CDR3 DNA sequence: TGCGCCAGCAGCCCTGGCGGCGGAAATTACAATGAGCAGTTCTTC.

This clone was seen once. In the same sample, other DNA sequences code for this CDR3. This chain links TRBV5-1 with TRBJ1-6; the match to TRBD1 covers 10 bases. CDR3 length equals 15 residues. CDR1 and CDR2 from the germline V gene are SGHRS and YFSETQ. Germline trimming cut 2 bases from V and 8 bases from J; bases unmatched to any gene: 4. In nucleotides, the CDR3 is TGCGCCAGCAGCTTAAGACAGGGGGCAGATTCACCCCTCCACTTT. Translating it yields CASSLRQGADSPLHF.

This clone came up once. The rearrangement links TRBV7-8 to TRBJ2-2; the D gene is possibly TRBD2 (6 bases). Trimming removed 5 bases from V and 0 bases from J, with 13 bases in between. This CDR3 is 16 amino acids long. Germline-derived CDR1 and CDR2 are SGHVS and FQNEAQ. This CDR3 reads CASSPRTNANTGELFF. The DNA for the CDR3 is TGTGCCAGCAGCCCCCGGACTAATGCGAACACCGGGGAGCTGTTTTTT.

For the CDR3, the DNA is TGTGCCAGCAGCGAGGGGGCTAGCGGGTCCTACGAGCAGTACTTC. This gives the protein CASSEGASGSYEQYF. The chain recombines TRBV7-8 with TRBJ2-7, with D maybe TRBD2 (8 bases). The CDR3 has 15 amino acids. CDR1 SGHVS and CDR2 FQNEAQ come from the germline V gene. V lost 5 bases and J lost 1, with 15 bases in between.

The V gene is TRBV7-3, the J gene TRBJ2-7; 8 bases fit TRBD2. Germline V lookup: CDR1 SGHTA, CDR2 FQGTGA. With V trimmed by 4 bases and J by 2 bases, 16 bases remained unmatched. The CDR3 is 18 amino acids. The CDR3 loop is CASSYNGGAYPPAYEQYF. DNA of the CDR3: TGTGCCAGCAGCTATAACGGGGGGGCTTACCCTCCTGCCTACGAGCAGTACTTC.

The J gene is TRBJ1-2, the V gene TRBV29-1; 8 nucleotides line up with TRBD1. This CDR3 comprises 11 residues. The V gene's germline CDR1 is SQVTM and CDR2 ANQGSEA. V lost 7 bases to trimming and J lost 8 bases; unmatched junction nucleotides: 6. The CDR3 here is CSGNRGSGYTF. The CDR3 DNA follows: TGCAGCGGGAACAGGGGGAGCGGCTACACCTTC. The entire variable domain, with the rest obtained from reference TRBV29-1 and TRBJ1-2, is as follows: SAVISQKPSRDICQRGTSLTIQCQVDSQVTMMFWYRQQPGQSLTLIATANQGSEATYESGFVIDKFPISRPNLTFSTLTVSNMSPEDSSIYLCSGNRGSGYTFGSGTRLTVV.

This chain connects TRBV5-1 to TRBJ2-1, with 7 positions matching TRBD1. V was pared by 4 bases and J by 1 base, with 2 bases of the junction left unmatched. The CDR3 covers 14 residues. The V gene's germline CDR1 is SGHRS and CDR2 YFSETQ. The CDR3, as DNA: TGCGCCAGCAGCCGGGGACAGTCCTACAATGAGCAGTTCTTC. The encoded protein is CASSRGQSYNEQFF. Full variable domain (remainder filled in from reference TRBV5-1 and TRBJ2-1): KAGVTQTPRYLIKTRGQQVTLSCSPISGHRSVSWYQQTPGQGLQFLFEYFSETQRNKGNFPGRFSGRQFSNSRSEMNVSTLELGDSALYLCASSRGQSYNEQFFGPGTRLTVL.

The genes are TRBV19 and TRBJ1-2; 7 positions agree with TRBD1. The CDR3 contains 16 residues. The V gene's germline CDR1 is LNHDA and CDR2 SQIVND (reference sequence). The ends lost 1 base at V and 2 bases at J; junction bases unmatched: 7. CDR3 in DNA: TGTGCCAGTAGTATAGTACATGCGACAGGGAACTATGGCTACACCTTC. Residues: CASSIVHATGNYGYTF.

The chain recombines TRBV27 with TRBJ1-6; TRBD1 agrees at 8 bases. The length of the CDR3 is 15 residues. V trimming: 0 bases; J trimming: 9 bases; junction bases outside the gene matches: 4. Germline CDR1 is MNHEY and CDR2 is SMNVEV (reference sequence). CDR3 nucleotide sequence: TGTGCCAGCAGTTTATCCGGGACAGGTGGTTCACCCCTCCACTTT. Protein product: CASSLSGTGGSPLHF.

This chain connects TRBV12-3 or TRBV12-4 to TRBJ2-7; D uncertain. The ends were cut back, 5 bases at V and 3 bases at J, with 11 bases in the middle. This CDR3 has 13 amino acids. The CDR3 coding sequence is TGTGCCAGCAGTACAGACGCTCGCTACGAGCAGTACTTC. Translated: CASSTDARYEQYF.

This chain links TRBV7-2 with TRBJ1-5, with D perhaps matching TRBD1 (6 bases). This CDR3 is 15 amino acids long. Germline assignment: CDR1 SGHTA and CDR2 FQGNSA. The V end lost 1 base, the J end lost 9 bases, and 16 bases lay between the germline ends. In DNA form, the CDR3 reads TGTGCCAGCAGCTTAGGGGACAATTCCTTTTTGCCCCAGCATTTT. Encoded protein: CASSLGDNSFLPQHF.

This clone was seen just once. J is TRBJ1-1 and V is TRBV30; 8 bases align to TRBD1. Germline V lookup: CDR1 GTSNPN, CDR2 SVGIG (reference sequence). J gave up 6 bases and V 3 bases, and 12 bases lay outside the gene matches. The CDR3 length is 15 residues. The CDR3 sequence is CAWRRAGGEAAEAFF. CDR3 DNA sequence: TGTGCCTGGAGAAGGGCAGGGGGCGAAGCTGCTGAAGCTTTCTTT.

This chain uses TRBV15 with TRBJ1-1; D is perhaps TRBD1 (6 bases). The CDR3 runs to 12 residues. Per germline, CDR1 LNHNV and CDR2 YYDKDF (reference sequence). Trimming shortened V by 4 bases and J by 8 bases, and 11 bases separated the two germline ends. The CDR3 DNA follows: TGTGCCACCAGCATAGGACAGTCGGAAGCTTTCTTT. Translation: CATSIGQSEAFF.

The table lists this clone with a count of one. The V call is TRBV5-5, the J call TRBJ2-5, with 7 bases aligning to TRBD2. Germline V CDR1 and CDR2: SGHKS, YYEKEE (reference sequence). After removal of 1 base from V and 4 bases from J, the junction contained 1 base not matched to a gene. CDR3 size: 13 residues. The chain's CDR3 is CASSLPSGETQYF. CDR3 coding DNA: TGTGCCAGCAGCTTGCCTAGCGGAGAGACCCAGTACTTC.

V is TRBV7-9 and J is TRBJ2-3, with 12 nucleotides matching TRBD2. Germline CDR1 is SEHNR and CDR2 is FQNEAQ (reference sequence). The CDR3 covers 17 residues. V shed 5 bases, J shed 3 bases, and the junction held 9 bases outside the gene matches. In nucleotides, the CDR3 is TGTGCCAGCAGCCTCCTCCCGACTAGCGGGGGAACAGATACGCAGTATTTT. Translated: CASSLLPTSGGTDTQYF.

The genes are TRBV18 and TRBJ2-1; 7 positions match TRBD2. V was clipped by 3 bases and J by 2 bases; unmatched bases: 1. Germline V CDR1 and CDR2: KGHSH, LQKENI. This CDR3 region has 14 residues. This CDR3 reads CASSPAGAYNEQFF. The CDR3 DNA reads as TGTGCCAGCTCACCTGCGGGGGCCTACAATGAGCAGTTCTTC.

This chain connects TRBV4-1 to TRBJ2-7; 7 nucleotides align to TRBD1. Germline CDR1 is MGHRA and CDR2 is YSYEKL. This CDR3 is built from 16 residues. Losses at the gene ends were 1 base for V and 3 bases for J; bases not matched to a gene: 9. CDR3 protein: CASSQGRTGDLYEQYF. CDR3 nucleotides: TGCGCCAGCAGCCAAGGGAGAACAGGGGATCTCTACGAGCAGTACTTC.

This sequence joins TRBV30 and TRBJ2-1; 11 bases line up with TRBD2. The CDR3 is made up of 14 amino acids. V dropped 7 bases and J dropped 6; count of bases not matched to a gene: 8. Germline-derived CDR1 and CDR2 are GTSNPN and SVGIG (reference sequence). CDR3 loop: CAFEGSGGANEQFF. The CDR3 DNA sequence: TGTGCCTTCGAAGGTAGCGGGGGGGCCAATGAGCAGTTCTTC.

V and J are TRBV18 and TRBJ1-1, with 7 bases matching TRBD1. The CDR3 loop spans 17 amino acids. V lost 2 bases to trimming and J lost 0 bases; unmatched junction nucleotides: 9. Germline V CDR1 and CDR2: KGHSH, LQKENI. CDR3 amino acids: CASSPTRDRRLNTEAFF. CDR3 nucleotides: TGTGCCAGCTCACCAACCCGGGACAGAAGGCTGAACACTGAAGCTTTCTTT. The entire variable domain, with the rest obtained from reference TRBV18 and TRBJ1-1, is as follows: NAGVMQNPRHLVRRRGQEARLRCSPMKGHSHVYWYRQLPEEGLKFMVYLQKENIIDESGMPKERFSAEFPKEGPSILRIQQVVRGDSAAYFCASSPTRDRRLNTEAFFGQGTRLTVV.

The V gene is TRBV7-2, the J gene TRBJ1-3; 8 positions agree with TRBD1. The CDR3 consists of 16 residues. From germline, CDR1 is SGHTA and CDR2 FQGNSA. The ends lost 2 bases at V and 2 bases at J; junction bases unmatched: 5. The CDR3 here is CASSLTTGGTGNTIYF. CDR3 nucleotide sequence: TGTGCCAGCAGCTTAACAACAGGGGGTACTGGAAACACCATATATTTT.

The CDR3, as DNA: TGTGCCAGCAGCTTAGCCACAGATTATAATTCACCCCTCCACTTT. Translated: CASSLATDYNSPLHF. The chain combines TRBV7-9 with TRBJ1-6; D unresolved. The CDR3 is 15 residues long. V lost 0 bases to trimming and J lost 4 bases, with 7 bases between them. Germline assignment: CDR1 SEHNR and CDR2 FQNEAQ (reference sequence).

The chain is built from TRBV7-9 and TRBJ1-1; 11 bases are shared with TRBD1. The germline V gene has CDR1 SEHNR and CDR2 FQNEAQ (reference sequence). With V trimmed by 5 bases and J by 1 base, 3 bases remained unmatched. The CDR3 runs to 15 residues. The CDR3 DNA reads TGTGCCAGCAGCACAGGGACAGGGGGGAACACTGAAGCTTTCTTT. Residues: CASSTGTGGNTEAFF.